These 31 T cell receptor beta chains share one sample of origin, sequenced in a study of CD8 T cells in ankylosing spondylitis. A single record per CDR3 protein comes from TCRdb applying MiXCR to the 5' RACE reads. The sample consists of fewer than 250,000 distinct CDR3 sequences, roughly a tenth of them appearing once. Sequencing input: blood, either unsorted or a sorted T cell fraction (not recorded which). The receptors come from a male donor with ankylosing spondylitis or in good health (not recorded which).

This clonotype occurred many times. The V call is TRBV6-1, the J call TRBJ1-6, with D maybe TRBD1 (5 bases). The V and J ends lost 5 bases and 8 bases respectively, with 13 bases between them. CDR1 MNHNS and CDR2 SASEGT come from the germline V gene. The CDR3 extends over 14 amino acids. The CDR3 here is CASSKTGPYSPLHF. The CDR3 bases are TGTGCCAGCAGTAAAACGGGACCCTATTCACCCCTCCACTTT.

The rearrangement joins TRBV4-1 to TRBJ1-1; 7 nucleotides align to TRBD1. The V gene's germline CDR1 is MGHRA and CDR2 YSYEKL. This CDR3 region has 16 residues. Germline trimming cut 4 bases from V and 0 bases from J; bases unmatched to any gene: 8. CDR3 sequence: CASSRSGGQMNTEAFF. In DNA, the CDR3 is TGCGCCAGCAGCCGAAGCGGGGGACAGATGAACACTGAAGCTTTCTTT.

This clonotype has a count of ten or more. The chain employs TRBV2 and TRBJ1-1; 11 bases align to TRBD1. This CDR3 region has 13 residues. Germline V lookup: CDR1 SNHLY, CDR2 FYNNEI. Trimming took 6 bases from V and 12 from J; bases not matched to a gene: 9. The CDR3 DNA reads as TGTGCCAGCAGCCCCGGGACAGGGGGTAATTCTTTCTTT. Translating it yields CASSPGTGGNSFF.

The V gene is TRBV15, the J gene TRBJ1-1, with TRBD1 matching 8 bases. This CDR3 has 14 amino acids. CDR1 is LNHNV, CDR2 YYDKDF, per germline (reference sequence). V was pared by 8 bases and J by 0 bases, with 5 bases of the junction left unmatched. The CDR3 DNA reads as TGTGCCACCCTCTTGGACAGGGTGAACACTGAAGCTTTCTTT. Protein product: CATLLDRVNTEAFF.

This chain connects TRBV27 to TRBJ2-7; 10 nucleotides line up with TRBD1. Trimming at V came to 0 bases and at J to 7 bases, leaving 6 bases not matched to a gene. Germline-derived CDR1 and CDR2 are MNHEY and SMNVEV (reference sequence). The CDR3 runs 15 residues. CDR3 nucleotides: TGTGCCAGCAGTTTATCGGGACAGGGGCTATGGGAGCAGTACTTC. This sequence encodes CASSLSGQGLWEQYF.

The rearrangement joins TRBV10-3 to TRBJ2-5, with D unclear. Trimming removed 0 bases at V and 5 bases at J, with 13 bases between. The CDR3 spans 15 residues. The V gene's germline CDR1 is ENHRY and CDR2 SYGVKD. The CDR3 loop is CAISESAPTYETQYF. DNA for the CDR3: TGTGCCATCAGTGAGTCGGCCCCCACCTATGAGACCCAGTACTTC.

This clonotype was counted only a few times. The chain employs TRBV30 and TRBJ1-6, with 10 bases lining up with TRBD1. The CDR3 covers 14 residues. V lost 2 bases to trimming and J lost 10 bases; unmatched junction nucleotides: 5. Germline lookup yields CDR1 GTSNPN and CDR2 SVGIG (reference sequence). The CDR3 loop is CAWSSRTGGSPLHF. The CDR3 nucleotides read TGTGCCTGGAGTTCTCGGACAGGGGGATCACCCCTCCACTTT.

This rearrangement joins TRBV5-1 to TRBJ2-5; weak D call: TRBD1 (5 bases). This CDR3 is 15 amino acids long. Germline CDR1 and CDR2: SGHRS and YFSETQ. V lost 0 bases to trimming and J lost 3 bases, with 12 bases between them. Written as DNA, the CDR3 is TGCGCCAGCAGCTTGGTTAGGGGCATGGAAGAGACCCAGTACTTC. It is translated as CASSLVRGMEETQYF.

This clonotype was found once. This chain uses TRBV2 with TRBJ1-1; possibly TRBD1 for D (5 bases). The length of the CDR3 is 14 residues. The V gene's germline CDR1 is SNHLY and CDR2 FYNNEI. V was pared by 6 bases and J by 0 bases, with 11 bases between. The CDR3 protein is CASSRGRLNTEAFF. The CDR3 nucleotides read TGTGCCAGCAGCCGGGGACGGTTGAACACTGAAGCTTTCTTT.

This clonotype was observed many times. V is TRBV7-2 and J is TRBJ2-1, with D possibly matching TRBD2 (6 bases). Germline V gene sequence: CDR1 SGHTA, CDR2 FQGNSA. The CDR3 runs to 15 residues. The V end lost 4 bases, the J end lost 5 bases, and 15 bases lay between the germline ends. In DNA form, the CDR3 reads TGTGCCAGCAGCTCGGGACCGGGACTCAACAATGAGCAGTTCTTC. Its protein is CASSSGPGLNNEQFF.

The chain joins TRBV6-1 to TRBJ1-5, with D unresolved. Germline V gene sequence: CDR1 MNHNS, CDR2 SASEGT. V was cut by 4 bases and J by 3 bases, with 7 bases left in between. The CDR3 length is 13 residues. This CDR3 reads CASSVTLNQPQHF. For the CDR3, the DNA is TGTGCCAGCAGTGTCACTCTCAATCAGCCCCAGCATTTT.

This clonotype was counted at least ten times. J is TRBJ2-2 and V is TRBV6-5; 9 bases are shared with TRBD1. Germline V gene data show CDR1 as MNHEY and CDR2 as SVGAGI. The CDR3 loop spans 16 amino acids. The ends lost 8 bases at V and 7 bases at J; junction bases unmatched: 14. The CDR3 DNA reads TGTGCCAGCCTGGCTCCGGGACAGGGAATAGGCGGGGAGCTGTTTTTT. Its protein is CASLAPGQGIGGELFF.

At least ten counts were recorded for this clonotype. The chain uses TRBV25-1 and TRBJ2-1; 13 positions agree with TRBD2. After removal of 9 bases from V and 10 bases from J, the junction contained 9 bases not matched to a gene. The CDR3 totals 14 residues. Germline CDR1 and CDR2: MGHDK and SYGVNS. The CDR3 spells CASRTSGGDEEQFF. CDR3 nucleotides: TGTGCCAGTCGAACTAGCGGGGGGGATGAAGAGCAGTTCTTC.

A remark on this clonotype: A much larger clone is a single base away; this may be a read error. V and J are TRBV30 and TRBJ2-5, with TRBD2 as a possible D gene (5 bases). Germline V gene data show CDR1 as GTSNPN and CDR2 as SVGIG (reference sequence). CDR3 length: 10 residues. For the CDR3, the DNA is TGTGTCGGGAAGAGAGAGACCCAGTACTTC. Translated, it gives CVGKRETQYF. The entire variable domain, with the rest obtained from reference TRBV30 and TRBJ2-5, is as follows: SQTIHQWPATLVQPVGSPLSLECTVEGTSNPNLYWYRQAAGRGLQLLFYSVGIGQISSEVPQNLSASRPQDRQFILSSKKLLLSDSGFYLCVGKRETQYFGPGTRLLVL.

In this sample, this clonotype turned up many times. The CDR3 region is CSGSTVSSYNEQFF. CDR3 nucleotide sequence: TGCAGTGGTTCGACGGTTAGCTCCTACAATGAGCAGTTCTTC. The chain is built from TRBV20-1 and TRBJ2-1; no clear D. V was cut by 7 bases and J by 0 bases, with 13 bases left in between. The CDR3 has 14 residues. CDR1 DFQATT and CDR2 SNEGSKA come from the germline V gene (reference sequence).

This clonotype occurred many times. The chain links TRBV15 to TRBJ2-3; TRBD2 matches 12 bases. In germline, CDR1 is LNHNV, CDR2 YYDKDF (reference sequence). V was pared by 1 base and J by 6 bases, with 2 bases of the junction left unmatched. The CDR3 totals 15 residues. CDR3 sequence reads: CATSRVGTSGDTQYF. The CDR3 nucleotides are TGTGCCACCAGCAGAGTAGGGACTAGCGGGGATACGCAGTATTTT.

This clonotype was counted many times. The chain combines TRBV7-9 with TRBJ2-3; D might be TRBD1 (6 bases). The CDR3 sequence is 15 residues long. CDR1 and CDR2 (germline): SEHNR, FQNEAQ (reference sequence). Trimming pared 5 bases from V and 3 bases from J, leaving 15 bases between. The CDR3 here is CASSPDNQGTDTQYF. The CDR3 bases are TGTGCCAGCAGCCCGGATAATCAGGGGACAGATACGCAGTATTTT.

This clonotype was counted many times. The chain uses TRBV15 and TRBJ1-5, with 7 bases matching TRBD1. Trimming removed 9 bases from V and 1 base from J; junction bases left unmatched: 6. CDR1 LNHNV and CDR2 YYDKDF come from the germline V gene (reference sequence). The CDR3 has 14 amino acids. The CDR3: CATADRASNQPQHF. Written as DNA, the CDR3 is TGTGCCACAGCCGACAGGGCGAGCAATCAGCCCCAGCATTTT.

V gene TRBV20-1 combines with J gene TRBJ2-3; perhaps TRBD2 as D (7 bases). Between the trimmed V and J ends, which lost 0 bases and 7 bases, there was a span of 23 bases. The CDR3 is made up of 17 amino acids. Per the germline V gene, CDR1 is DFQATT and CDR2 is SNEGSKA (reference sequence). DNA of the CDR3: TGCAGTGCTAGAGATCCGGAGGGGGGCGGGAGTGTAAATACGCAGTATTTT. Its translation is CSARDPEGGGSVNTQYF.

The sample holds many counts of this clonotype. The rearrangement joins TRBV5-1 to TRBJ2-1; 7 positions match TRBD2. Germline CDR1 and CDR2: SGHRS and YFSETQ. The CDR3 is 13 residues long. The J segment lost 6 bases and the V segment lost 2 bases, leaving 2 bases of the junction unmatched. The CDR3 loop reads CASSLLAPNEQFF. The CDR3, as DNA: TGCGCCAGCAGCTTACTAGCGCCCAATGAGCAGTTCTTC.

The V call is TRBV18, the J call TRBJ2-3, with D unresolved. The CDR3 loop spans 16 amino acids. V lost 6 bases, J lost 4 bases, and 20 bases lay in between. Germline CDR1 KGHSH, CDR2 LQKENI. The CDR3 spells CASSQRLSMGADTQYF. The CDR3 DNA follows: TGTGCCAGCTCCCAGAGGCTTAGTATGGGTGCAGATACGCAGTATTTT.

The table lists this clonotype with many counts. The rearrangement joins TRBV7-2 to TRBJ2-5; a weak D match, TRBD1 (6 bases). The CDR3 is 16 residues long. V was pared by 5 bases and J by 3 bases, with 19 bases between. Germline CDR1 SGHTA, CDR2 FQGNSA. CDR3 in amino acids: CASSPPRGGREETQYF. The DNA for the CDR3 is TGTGCCAGCAGCCCCCCCCGTGGGGGCAGGGAAGAGACCCAGTACTTC.

Details on this clonotype: This may come from a read error, since a much larger clone is one base off. The chain carries TRBV5-1 and TRBJ1-1; 12 bases match TRBD1. Germline CDR1 reads SGHRS; CDR2 reads YFSETQ. The CDR3 loop spans 20 amino acids. DNA of the CDR3: TGCGCCAACAGCTATGAACCGGGACAGGGGGCGAGAGGACCGAACACTGAAGCTTTCTTT. Residues: CANSYEPGQGARGPNTEAFF. The variable domain in full, completed from reference TRBV5-1 and TRBJ1-1, reads KAGVTQTPRYLIKTRGQQVTLSCSPISGHRSVSWYQQTPGQGLQFLFEYFSETQRNKGNFPGRFSGRQFSNSRSEMNVSTLELGDSALYLCANSYEPGQGARGPNTEAFFGQGTRLTVV.

This clonotype has just a few counts. The V call is TRBV7-6, the J call TRBJ2-1; D gene ambiguous. The CDR3 is 14 residues long. Trimming removed 1 base from V and 7 bases from J, with 11 bases in between. Germline V gene sequence: CDR1 SGHVS, CDR2 FNYEAQ. The CDR3 here is CASSLVDSRNEQFF. CDR3 in DNA: TGTGCCAGCAGCTTAGTAGACTCCCGAAATGAGCAGTTCTTC.

The table lists this clonotype with many counts. The CDR3 DNA reads TGTGCCAGCAGTTCTCCCCGGGGGAGGTCAGATACGCAGTATTTT. This translates into CASSSPRGRSDTQYF. V is TRBV6-5 and J is TRBJ2-3; the D gene is possibly TRBD2 (6 bases). The ends were cut back, 4 bases at V and 4 bases at J, with 15 bases in the middle. The germline gives CDR1 MNHEY, CDR2 SVGAGI. This CDR3 comprises 15 residues.

This clonotype has at least ten counts. V is TRBV12-3 or TRBV12-4 and J is TRBJ1-2, with no clear D. The CDR3 has 13 amino acids. The ends were cut back, 6 bases at V and 5 bases at J, with 13 bases in the middle. The CDR3, as DNA: TGTGCCAGCAGACCGAGGACGGTTTATGGCTACACCTTC. Protein: CASRPRTVYGYTF.

This clonotype was picked up a small number of times. The V call is TRBV6-5, the J call TRBJ1-2; the match to TRBD1 covers 7 bases. The ends lost 8 bases at V and 6 bases at J; junction bases unmatched: 3. Germline V CDR1 and CDR2: MNHEY, SVGAGI. CDR3 length equals 11 residues. CDR3: CASGRGDGYTF. For the CDR3, the DNA is TGTGCCAGCGGCAGGGGGGATGGCTACACCTTC.

In this sample, this clonotype turned up many times. The chain links TRBV10-3 to TRBJ1-1; a possible D gene is TRBD1 (5 bases). The germline V gene has CDR1 ENHRY and CDR2 SYGVKD. The ends were cut back, 5 bases at V and 3 bases at J, with 13 bases in the middle. This CDR3 spans 14 amino acids. The chain's CDR3 is CAISPRDGYTEAFF. As DNA, the CDR3 is TGTGCCATCAGTCCCCGGGACGGCTACACTGAAGCTTTCTTT.

This chain uses TRBV2 with TRBJ1-5; tentative D call: TRBD1 (6 bases). Germline lookup yields CDR1 SNHLY and CDR2 FYNNEI. The V end lost 1 base, the J end lost 6 bases, and 16 bases lay between the germline ends. The CDR3 extends over 16 amino acids. This CDR3 is CASSEGLGASFQPQHF. DNA of the CDR3: TGTGCCAGCAGTGAAGGTTTGGGGGCGTCATTTCAGCCCCAGCATTTT.

This clonotype has just a few counts. The chain joins TRBV11-2 to TRBJ2-7; 12 nucleotides agree with TRBD2. The J segment lost 2 bases and the V segment lost 5 bases, leaving 19 bases of the junction unmatched. The CDR3 runs to 20 residues. Germline values: CDR1 SGHAT, CDR2 FQNNGV. The CDR3 bases are TGTGCCAGCAGCGAACTGCCCTCGGGACTAGCGGGTGATTTGGCCTACGAGCAGTACTTC. This translates into CASSELPSGLAGDLAYEQYF.

This clonotype was seen ten or more times. The genes are TRBV6-2 or TRBV6-3 and TRBJ1-5; the D is unclear. This CDR3 spans 14 amino acids. The V end was cut by 2 bases, the J end by 3 bases, with 8 bases between. Per germline, CDR1 MNHEY and CDR2 SVGEGT. In nucleotides, the CDR3 is TGTGCCAGCAGTTACAAGGACTACAATCAGCCCCAGCATTTT. Protein product: CASSYKDYNQPQHF.